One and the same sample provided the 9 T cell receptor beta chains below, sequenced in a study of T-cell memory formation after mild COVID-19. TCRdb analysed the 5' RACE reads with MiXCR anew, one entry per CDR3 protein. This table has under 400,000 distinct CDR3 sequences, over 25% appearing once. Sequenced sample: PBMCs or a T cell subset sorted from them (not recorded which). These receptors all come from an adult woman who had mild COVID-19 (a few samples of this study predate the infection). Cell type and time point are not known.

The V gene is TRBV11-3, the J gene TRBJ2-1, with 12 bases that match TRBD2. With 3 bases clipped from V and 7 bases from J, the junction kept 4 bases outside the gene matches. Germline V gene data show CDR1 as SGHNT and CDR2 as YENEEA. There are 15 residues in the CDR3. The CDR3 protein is CASSFLTSGRNEQFF. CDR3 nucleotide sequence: TGTGCCAGCAGCTTTTTGACTAGCGGGAGAAATGAGCAGTTCTTC.

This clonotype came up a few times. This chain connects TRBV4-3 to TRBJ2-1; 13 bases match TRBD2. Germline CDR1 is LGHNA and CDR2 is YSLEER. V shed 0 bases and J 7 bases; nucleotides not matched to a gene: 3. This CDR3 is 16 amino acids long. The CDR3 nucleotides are TGCGCCAGCAGCCAAGAACTAGCGGGAGGGTTTAATGAGCAGTTCTTC. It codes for CASSQELAGGFNEQFF.

In nucleotides, the CDR3 is TGTGCCAGCAGTTCCGGGGCCCACTACGAGCAGTACTTC. Its protein is CASSSGAHYEQYF. The rearrangement uses TRBV28 and TRBJ2-7; D might be TRBD1 or TRBD2, each matching 5 bases. From germline, CDR1 is MDHEN and CDR2 SYDVKM. The CDR3 extends over 13 amino acids. With 4 bases removed from V and 3 bases from J, the gap between germline ends came to 10 bases.

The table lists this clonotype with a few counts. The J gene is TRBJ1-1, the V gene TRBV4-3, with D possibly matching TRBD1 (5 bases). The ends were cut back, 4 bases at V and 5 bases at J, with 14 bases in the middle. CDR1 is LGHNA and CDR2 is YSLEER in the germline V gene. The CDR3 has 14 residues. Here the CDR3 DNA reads TGCGCCAGCAGCCTCGACAGTGGGGGGACTGAAGCTTTCTTT. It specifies CASSLDSGGTEAFF.

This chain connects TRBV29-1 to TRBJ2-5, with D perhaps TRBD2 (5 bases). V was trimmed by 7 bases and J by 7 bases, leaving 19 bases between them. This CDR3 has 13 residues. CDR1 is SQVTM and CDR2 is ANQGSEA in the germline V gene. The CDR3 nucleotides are TGCAGCGCCCCCCGGTCGGGGTCGGCGACCCAGTACTTC. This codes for CSAPRSGSATQYF.

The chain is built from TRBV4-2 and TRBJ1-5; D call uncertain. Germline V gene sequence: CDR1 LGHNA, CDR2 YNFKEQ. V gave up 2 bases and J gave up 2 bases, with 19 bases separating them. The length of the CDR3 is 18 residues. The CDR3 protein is CASSQQVPGGVGNQPQHF. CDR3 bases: TGTGCCAGCAGCCAACAAGTTCCCGGCGGGGTTGGCAATCAGCCCCAGCATTTT.

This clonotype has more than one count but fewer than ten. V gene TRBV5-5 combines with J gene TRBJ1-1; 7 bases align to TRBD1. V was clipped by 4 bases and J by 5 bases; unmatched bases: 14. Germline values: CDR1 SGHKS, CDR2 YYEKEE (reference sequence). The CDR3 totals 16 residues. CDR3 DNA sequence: TGTGCCAGCAGCCAGGGGGTCAGCGTTAGGCAGACTGAAGCTTTCTTT. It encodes CASSQGVSVRQTEAFF.

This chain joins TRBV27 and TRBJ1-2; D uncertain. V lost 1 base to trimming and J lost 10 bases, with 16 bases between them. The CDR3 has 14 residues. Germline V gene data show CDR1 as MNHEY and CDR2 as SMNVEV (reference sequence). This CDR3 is CASSLFPRLNFYTF. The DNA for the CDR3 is TGTGCCAGCAGTTTATTCCCACGACTGAACTTCTACACCTTC.

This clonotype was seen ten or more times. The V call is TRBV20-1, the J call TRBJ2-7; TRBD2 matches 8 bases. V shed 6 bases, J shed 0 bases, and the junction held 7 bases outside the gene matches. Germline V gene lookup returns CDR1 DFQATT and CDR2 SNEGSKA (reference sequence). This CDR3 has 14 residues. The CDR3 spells CSATPLAGSYEQYF. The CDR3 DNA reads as TGCAGTGCCACCCCCCTAGCGGGCTCCTACGAGCAGTACTTC.